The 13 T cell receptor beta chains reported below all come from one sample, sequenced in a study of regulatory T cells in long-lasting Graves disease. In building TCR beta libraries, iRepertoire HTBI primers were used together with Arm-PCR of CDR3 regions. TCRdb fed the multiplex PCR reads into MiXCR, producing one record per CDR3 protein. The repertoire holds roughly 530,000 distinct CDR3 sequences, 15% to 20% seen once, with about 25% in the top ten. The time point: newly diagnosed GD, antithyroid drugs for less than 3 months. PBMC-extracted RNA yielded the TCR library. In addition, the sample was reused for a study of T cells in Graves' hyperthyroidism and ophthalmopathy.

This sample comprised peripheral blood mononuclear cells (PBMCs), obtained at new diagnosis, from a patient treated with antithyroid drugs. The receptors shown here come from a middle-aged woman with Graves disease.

In nucleotides, the CDR3 is TGTGCCAGCAGTCGCGGGACAGTCCTTTCGGCCCTCCACTTT. Translated: CASSRGTVLSALHF. This sequence joins TRBV6-2 or TRBV6-3 and TRBJ1-6; 7 bases line up with TRBD1. Unmatched junction bases numbered 12, after V lost 5 bases and J lost 14 bases. The CDR3 totals 14 residues. Germline V gene lookup returns CDR1 MNHEY and CDR2 SVGEGT.

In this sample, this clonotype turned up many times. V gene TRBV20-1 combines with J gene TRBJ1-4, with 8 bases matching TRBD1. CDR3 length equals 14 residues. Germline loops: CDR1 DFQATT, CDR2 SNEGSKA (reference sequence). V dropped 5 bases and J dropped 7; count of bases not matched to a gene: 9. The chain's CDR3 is CSACGTGDCEKLFF. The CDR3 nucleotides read TGCAGTGCTTGCGGGACAGGTGATTGTGAAAAACTGTTTTTT.

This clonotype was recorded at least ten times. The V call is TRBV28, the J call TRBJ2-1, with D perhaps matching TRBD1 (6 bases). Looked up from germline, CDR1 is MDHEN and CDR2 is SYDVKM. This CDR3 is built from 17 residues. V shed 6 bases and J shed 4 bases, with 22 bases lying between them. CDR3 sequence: CASRSPAGVLFYNEQFF. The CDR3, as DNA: TGTGCCAGCAGATCCCCGGCAGGGGTTCTTTTTTACAATGAGCAGTTCTTC.

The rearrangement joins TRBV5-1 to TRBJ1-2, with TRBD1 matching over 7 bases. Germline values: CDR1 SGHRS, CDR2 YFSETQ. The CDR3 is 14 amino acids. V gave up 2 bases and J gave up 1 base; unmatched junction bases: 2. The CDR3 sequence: CASSFGQDNYGYTF. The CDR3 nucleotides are TGCGCCAGCAGCTTCGGACAGGATAACTATGGCTACACCTTC. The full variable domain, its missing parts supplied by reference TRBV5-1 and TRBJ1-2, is KAGVTQTPRYLIKTRGQQVTLSCSPISGHRSVSWYQQTPGQGLQFLFEYFSETQRNKGNFPGRFSGRQFSNSRSEMNVSTLELGDSALYLCASSFGQDNYGYTFGSGTRLTVV.

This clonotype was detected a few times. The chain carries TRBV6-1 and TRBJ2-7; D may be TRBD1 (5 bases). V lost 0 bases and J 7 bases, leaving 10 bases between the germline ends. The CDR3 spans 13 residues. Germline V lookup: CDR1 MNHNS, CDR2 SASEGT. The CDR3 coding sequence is TGTGCCAGCAGTGAAGCGCTAAAGGGGGAGCAGTACTTC. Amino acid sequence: CASSEALKGEQYF.

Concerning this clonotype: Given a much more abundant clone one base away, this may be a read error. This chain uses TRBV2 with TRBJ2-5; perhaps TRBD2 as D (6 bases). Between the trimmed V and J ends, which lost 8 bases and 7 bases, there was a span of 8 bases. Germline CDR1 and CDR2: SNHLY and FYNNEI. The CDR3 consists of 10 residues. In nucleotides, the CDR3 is TGTGCCAGCGAGGGAGGGACCCAGTACTTC. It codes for CASEGGTQYF.

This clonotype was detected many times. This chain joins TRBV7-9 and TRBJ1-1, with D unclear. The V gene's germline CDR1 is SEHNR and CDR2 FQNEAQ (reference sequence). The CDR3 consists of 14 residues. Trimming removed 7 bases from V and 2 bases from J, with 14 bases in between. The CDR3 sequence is CASTRTGTNTEAFF. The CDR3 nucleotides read TGTGCCAGCACCAGGACGGGAACCAACACTGAAGCTTTCTTT. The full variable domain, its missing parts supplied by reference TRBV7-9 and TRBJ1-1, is DTGVSQNPRHKITKRGQNVTFRCDPISEHNRLYWYRQTLGQGPEFLTYFQNEAQLEKSRLLSDRFSAERPKGSFSTLEIQRTEQGDSAMYLCASTRTGTNTEAFFGQGTRLTVV.

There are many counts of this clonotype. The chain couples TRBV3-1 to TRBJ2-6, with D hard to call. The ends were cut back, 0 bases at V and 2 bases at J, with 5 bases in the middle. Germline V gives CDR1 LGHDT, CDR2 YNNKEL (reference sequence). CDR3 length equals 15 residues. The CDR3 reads CASSQEQPGANVLTF. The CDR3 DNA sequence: TGTGCCAGCAGCCAAGAGCAACCTGGGGCCAACGTCCTGACTTTC.

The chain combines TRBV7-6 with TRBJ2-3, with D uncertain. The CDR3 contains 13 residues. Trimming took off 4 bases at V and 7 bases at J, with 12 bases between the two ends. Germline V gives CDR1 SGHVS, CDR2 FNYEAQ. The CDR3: CASSSSLLNTQYF. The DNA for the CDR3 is TGTGCCAGCAGCTCCTCCCTGTTGAATACGCAGTATTTT.

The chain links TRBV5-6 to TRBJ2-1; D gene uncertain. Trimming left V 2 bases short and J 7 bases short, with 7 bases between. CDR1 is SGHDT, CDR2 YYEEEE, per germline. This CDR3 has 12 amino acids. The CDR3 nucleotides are TGTGCCAGCAGCTTTGGAACGAATGAGCAGTTCTTC. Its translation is CASSFGTNEQFF.

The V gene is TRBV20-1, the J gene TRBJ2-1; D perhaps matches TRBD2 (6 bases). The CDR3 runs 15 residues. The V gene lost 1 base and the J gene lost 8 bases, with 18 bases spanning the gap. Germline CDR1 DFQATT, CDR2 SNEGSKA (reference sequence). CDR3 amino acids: CSARGPAGLFDEQFF. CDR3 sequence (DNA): TGCAGTGCTAGAGGTCCAGCGGGCTTATTCGATGAGCAGTTCTTC.

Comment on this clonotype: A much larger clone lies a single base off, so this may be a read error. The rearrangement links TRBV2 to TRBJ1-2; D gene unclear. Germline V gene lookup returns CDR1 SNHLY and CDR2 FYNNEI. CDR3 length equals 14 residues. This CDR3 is CASRGRITNYGHTF. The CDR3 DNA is TGTGCCAGCAGAGGCAGGATCACCAACTATGGCCACACCTTC.

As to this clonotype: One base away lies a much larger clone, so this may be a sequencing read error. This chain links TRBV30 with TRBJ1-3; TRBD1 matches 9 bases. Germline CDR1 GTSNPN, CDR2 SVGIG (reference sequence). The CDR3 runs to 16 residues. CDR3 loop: CAWARAGTGNGNTVYF. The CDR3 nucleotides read TGTGCCTGGGCCAGGGCAGGGACAGGGAACGGAAACACCGTATATTTT.